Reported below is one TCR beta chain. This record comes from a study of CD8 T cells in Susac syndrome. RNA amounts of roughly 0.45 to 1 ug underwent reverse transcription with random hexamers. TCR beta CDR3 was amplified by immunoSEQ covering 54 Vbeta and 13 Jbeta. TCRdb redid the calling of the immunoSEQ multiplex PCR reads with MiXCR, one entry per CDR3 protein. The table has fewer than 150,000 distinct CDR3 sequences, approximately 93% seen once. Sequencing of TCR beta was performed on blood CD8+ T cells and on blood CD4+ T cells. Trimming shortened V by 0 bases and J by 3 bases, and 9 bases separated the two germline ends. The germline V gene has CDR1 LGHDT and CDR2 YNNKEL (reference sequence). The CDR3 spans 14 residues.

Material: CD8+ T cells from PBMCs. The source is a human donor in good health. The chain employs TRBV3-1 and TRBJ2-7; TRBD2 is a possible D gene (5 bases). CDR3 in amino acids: CASSQDGENYEQYF. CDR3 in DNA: TGTGCCAGCAGCCAAGACGGGGAAAACTACGAGCAGTACTTC.